The rows below give T cell receptor beta chains drawn from one sample of a study of CD8+CD57+ T cells in acquired aplastic anemia. TCRdb re-analysed the reads in MiXCR, keeping a single row per CDR3 protein. Of approximately 180,000 distinct CDR3 sequences listed, around 63% were seen once; the top ten hold roughly 46%. Sequencing was done on a sample of sorted CD4+, CD8+, or CD8+CD57+ T cells (not recorded which) from PBMCs. All receptors come from a human donor with aplastic anemia. Each CDR3 is given with its conserved first and last residue. Each record gives: clone size, D gene, V gene, J gene, CDR3 protein, CDR3 DNA. A D gene is named only where the DNA matches it firmly. Clone size, where shown, is once, few, many, or a class for clones that have expanded.

>once|.|TRBV7-2|TRBJ2-7
CASSLDGLGYEQYF
TGTGCCAGCAGCTTAGACGGGCTGGGATACGAGCAGTACTTC
>.|.|TRBV2|TRBJ2-2
CASSARDYGGFNGELFF
TGTGCCAGCAGTGCGAGGGACTACGGGGGCTTTAACGGGGAGCTGTTTTTT
>.|TRBD2|TRBV11-2|TRBJ2-1
CASSLGSGGNNEQFF
TGTGCCAGCAGCTTAGGGAGCGGGGGAAACAATGAGCAGTTCTTC
>.|.|TRBV10-3|TRBJ1-6
CAISESSGNSPLHF
TGTGCCATCAGTGAGTCCAGTGGGAATTCACCCCTCCACTTT
>many|.|TRBV5-6|TRBJ1-2
CASSLADGGYTF
TGTGCCAGCAGCTTGGCCGACGGGGGCTACACCTTC
>.|.|TRBV9|TRBJ2-2
CASSVTTSGELFF
TGTGCCAGCAGCGTAACCACTAGCGGGGAGCTGTTTTTT
>many|TRBD2|TRBV5-1|TRBJ2-5
CASASPNTSGGYQETQYF
TGCGCCAGCGCAAGCCCTAACACTAGCGGGGGTTACCAAGAGACCCAGTACTTC
>.|.|TRBV5-1|TRBJ1-2
CASREDHYGYTF
TGCGCCAGCAGGGAGGACCACTATGGCTACACCTTC
>.|TRBD1|TRBV20-1|TRBJ2-7
CSAGKTGGSYEQYF
TGCAGTGCTGGGAAGACAGGGGGCTCCTACGAGCAGTACTTC
>.|.|TRBV15|TRBJ2-2
CATSKQSNTGELFF
TGTGCCACCAGCAAACAGTCGAACACCGGGGAGCTGTTTTTT
>.|TRBD1|TRBV24-1|TRBJ1-2
CATSDTGTGNYGYTF
TGTGCCACCAGTGACACCGGGACAGGGAACTATGGCTACACCTTC
>many|TRBD1|TRBV24-1|TRBJ1-2
CATSEDRDGYTF
TGTGCCACCAGTGAGGACAGGGATGGCTACACCTTC
>.|.|TRBV5-1|TRBJ2-1
CASSSDRAYNEQFF
TGCGCCAGCAGCTCGGACAGAGCTTACAATGAGCAGTTCTTC
>.|TRBD2|TRBV7-9|TRBJ2-5
CASSLGAGGPQTQYF
TGTGCCAGCAGCCTTGGGGCGGGAGGGCCGCAGACCCAGTACTTC
>.|.|TRBV7-9|TRBJ1-4
CASSLTTVVEEKLFF
TGTGCCAGTAGTCTAACGACAGTGGTGGAGGAAAAACTGTTTTTT
>.|.|TRBV2|TRBJ2-5
CASIRPPGQETQYF
TGTGCCAGCATCAGGCCTCCCGGCCAAGAGACCCAGTACTTC